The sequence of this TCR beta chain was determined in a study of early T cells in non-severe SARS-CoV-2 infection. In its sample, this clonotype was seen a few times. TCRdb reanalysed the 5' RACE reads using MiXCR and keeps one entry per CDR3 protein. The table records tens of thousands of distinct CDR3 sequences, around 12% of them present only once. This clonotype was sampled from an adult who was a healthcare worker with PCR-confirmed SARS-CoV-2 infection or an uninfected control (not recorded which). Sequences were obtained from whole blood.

CDR3 residues: CASSTYTGTILDEQYF. The CDR3, as DNA: TGCGCCAGCAGCACCTATACCGGGACTATCTTGGACGAGCAGTACTTC. This chain connects TRBV5-1 to TRBJ2-7; the match to TRBD2 covers 7 bases. V shed 4 bases, J shed 5 bases, and the junction held 15 bases outside the gene matches. The CDR3 is made up of 16 amino acids. CDR1 is SGHRS, CDR2 YFSETQ, per germline.